These T cell receptor beta chains were read from a single sample in a study of OX40 agonist ivuxolimab in advanced cancers. The table came from immunoSEQ multiplex PCR; TCRdb's copy has only in-frame clones and leaves some out. The table lists fewer than 85,000 clones, roughly 84% of them singletons. The specimen was CD4+ or CD8+ T cells sorted from blood, collected in a trial of the OX40 agonist ivuxolimab. The receptors here all came from an adult with an advanced solid tumor such as melanoma, head and neck, liver or kidney cancer. CDR3s include the opening cysteine and the closing phenylalanine or tryptophan. A D gene is named only where the DNA matches it firmly. Only some rows state a clone size, as once, few, many or a class for expanded clones.

TRBD1	TRBV5-4	14	TRBJ2-7	-	TGTGCCAGCAGCTATCCGGGACAGGGAGACGAGCAGTACTTC	CASSYPGQGDEQYF
-	TRBV6-1	12	TRBJ2-2	few	TGTGCCAGCAGTGAAGTTGGCGGGGAGCTGTTTTTT	CASSEVGGELFF
-	TRBV19	13	TRBJ2-6	-	TGTGCCACGACAGTGACTGGGGCCAACGTCCTGACTTTC	CATTVTGANVLTF
-	TRBV5-6	16	TRBJ1-4	-	TGTGCCAGCAGCGTGACCTCAGGGGTTATTAATGAAAAACTGTTTTTT	CASSVTSGVINEKLFF
-	TRBV6-5	13	TRBJ2-1	-	TGTGCCAGTAGGGGCAGCTCCTACAATGAGCAGTTCTTC	CASRGSSYNEQFF
TRBD1	TRBV5-6	14	TRBJ1-2	-	TGTGCCAGCAGCCCATACGACAGGGGGTATGGCTACACCTTC	CASSPYDRGYGYTF
-	TRBV9	15	TRBJ2-7	-	TGTGCCAGCAGCGAAGGGGGGGGATGGTCCTACGAGCAGTACTTC	CASSEGGGWSYEQYF
TRBD1	TRBV28	15	TRBJ2-2	-	TGTGCCAGCAGATGGACAGGGGGGAACACCGGGGAGCTGTTTTTT	CASRWTGGNTGELFF
-	TRBV6-6	15	TRBJ2-7	-	TGTGCCAGCAGTCTCGGAGGCAATCTCGGCAACGAGCAGTACTTC	CASSLGGNLGNEQYF
TRBD1	TRBV7-2	15	TRBJ1-6	-	TGTGCCAGCAGCTCCGGACAGGGTGGTAATTCACCCCTCCACTTT	CASSSGQGGNSPLHF